The rows below give T cell receptor beta chains drawn from one sample of a study of Ad26.COV2.S vaccination and SARS-CoV-2 variants. The data were produced by immunoSEQ multiplex PCR, yet TCRdb's version contains in-frame clones alone and is incomplete. The sample includes about 450,000 clones, about 88% of them seen just once. Sequenced material: peripheral blood, taken in a trial of Ad26.COV2.S vaccine versus placebo. The receptors shown here come from a person between 18 and 59 years old who received the Ad26.COV2.S COVID-19 vaccine or a placebo. CDR3s include the opening cysteine and the closing phenylalanine or tryptophan. A D gene is named only where the DNA matches it firmly. Size values are once, few and many counts, or a class for expanded clones, and some rows have none.

d_gene	v_gene	j_gene	abundance	CDR3nt	CDR3aa
NA	TRBV7-9	TRBJ1-5	NA	TGTGCCAGCAGCTTAAGCTTTATGGGACGGACATATCAGCCCCAGCATTTT	CASSLSFMGRTYQPQHF
NA	TRBV7-2	TRBJ2-1	NA	TGTGCCAGCAGCTCCTCTCCTAGACAGTTCTTC	CASSSSPRQFF
NA	TRBV29-1	TRBJ2-5	once	TGCAGCGTTAGGGGGAAGACCCAGTACTTC	CSVRGKTQYF
NA	TRBV5-1	TRBJ1-5	few	TGCGCCAGCAGACCAGACGGGGGTAGCAATCAGCCCCAGCATTTT	CASRPDGGSNQPQHF
TRBD1	TRBV10-3	TRBJ2-7	NA	TGTGCCATCAGTGAGCAACAGGGGGCTGGATACGAGCAGTACTTC	CAISEQQGAGYEQYF
NA	TRBV28	TRBJ2-7	NA	TGTGCCAGCGGACCCGGTCGACTCTACGAGCAGTACTTC	CASGPGRLYEQYF
NA	TRBV15	TRBJ2-1	NA	TGTGCCACCAGCAGAGATTGGGGGATCCCTCCGGTGTTCTTC	CATSRDWGIPPVFF
NA	TRBV13	TRBJ2-1	NA	TGTGCCAGCAGCCGATGGATGGGCGATGAGCAGTTCTTC	CASSRWMGDEQFF
NA	TRBV29-1	TRBJ2-3	NA	TGCAGCGTTGAAGATATCTACACAGATACGCAGTATTTT	CSVEDIYTDTQYF
TRBD1	TRBV4-1	TRBJ2-3	NA	TGCGCCAGCAGCCGGGACAGGAGGGGAGATACGCAGTATTTT	CASSRDRRGDTQYF
NA	TRBV24-1	TRBJ2-2	NA	TGTGCCACCAGTGATTTCAGCGGCAGGAACACCGGGGAGCTGTTTTTT	CATSDFSGRNTGELFF